Presented here are 26 T cell receptor beta chains from one specimen sequenced in a study of HIV-infected patients and healthy controls. Reverse transcription used roughly 480 ng RNA and constant-region primers for alpha and beta. Each of the alpha and beta chains got its own library through chain-specific third strand synthesis with indices. TCRdb ran MiXCR on the 5' RACE reads and lists one entry per CDR3 protein. The sample contains under 8,000 distinct CDR3 sequences, about 10% of which appear only once. Antiretroviral therapy had run roughly three months, about 14 weeks, before follow-up blood collection. The repertoire came from unfractionated whole blood and reflected all unsorted peripheral T cells. The source was blood, collected during antiretroviral therapy. The receptors shown here come from an adult with HIV infection.

By its share, this clonotype is medium-sized. The rearrangement links TRBV18 to TRBJ1-1, with 9 positions matching TRBD1. The trim removed 5 bases at V and 2 bases at J, leaving 3 bases unmatched. The germline V gene encodes CDR1 KGHSH and CDR2 LQKENI. There are 14 residues in the CDR3. The CDR3 region is CASSSDRGNTEAFF. As DNA, the CDR3 is TGTGCCAGCTCATCGGACAGGGGAAACACTGAAGCTTTCTTT.

This chain uses TRBV12-3 or TRBV12-4 with TRBJ1-4; D ambiguous. The CDR3 length is 18 residues. V was shortened by 6 bases and J by 0 bases, with 20 bases between the two germline ends. Here the CDR3 DNA reads TGTGCCAGCAGACAAGAGAGGCAGGTGTTTCCAACTAATGAAAAACTGTTTTTT. Translation: CASRQERQVFPTNEKLFF.

Many counts were recorded for this clonotype. This chain connects TRBV7-3 to TRBJ2-1; 16 positions agree with TRBD2. In germline, CDR1 is SGHTA, CDR2 FQGTGA. V was clipped by 4 bases and J by 1 base; unmatched bases: 16. The CDR3 loop spans 22 amino acids. This CDR3 is CASSSRSGTSGGALVSYNEQFF. The CDR3 DNA reads as TGTGCCAGCAGCTCAAGATCCGGGACTAGCGGGGGGGCCTTAGTATCCTACAATGAGCAGTTCTTC.

This clonotype qualifies as medium-sized. V usage is TRBV28 and J usage is TRBJ1-5; D is undetermined. Germline CDR1 and CDR2: MDHEN and SYDVKM. This CDR3 spans 12 amino acids. V gave up 2 bases and J gave up 4 bases, with 3 bases separating them. This CDR3 is CASSLKNQPQHF. The CDR3 DNA is TGTGCCAGCAGTTTAAAAAATCAGCCCCAGCATTTT.

By share, this clonotype counts as medium-sized (0.01 to 0.1%). The chain couples TRBV3-1 to TRBJ2-7, with TRBD2 matching over 12 bases. This CDR3 has 14 residues. V lost 5 bases to trimming and J lost 4 bases; unmatched junction nucleotides: 3. Germline CDR1 and CDR2: LGHDT and YNNKEL (reference sequence). The CDR3 bases are TGTGCCAGCAGCTACGGGACTAGCGGGTACGAGCAGTACTTC. Its protein is CASSYGTSGYEQYF.

By proportion, this clonotype is medium-sized. V and J are TRBV19 and TRBJ1-5; D is perhaps TRBD1 (5 bases). Trimming shortened V by 1 base and J by 3 bases, and 7 bases separated the two germline ends. This CDR3 spans 14 amino acids. In germline, CDR1 is LNHDA, CDR2 SQIVND (reference sequence). CDR3 in DNA: TGTGCCAGTAGTATAGTGGGGGTCAATCAGCCCCAGCATTTT. As protein: CASSIVGVNQPQHF.

By proportion, this clonotype is medium-sized (0.01 to 0.1%). The V gene is TRBV28, the J gene TRBJ2-7; possibly TRBD2 for D (6 bases). This CDR3 is 14 amino acids long. Trimming pared 6 bases from V and 5 bases from J, leaving 17 bases between. Germline CDR1 is MDHEN and CDR2 is SYDVKM. CDR3 sequence (DNA): TGTGCCAGCAGCTATCGGGGGACCCGAAACGAGCAGTACTTC. Translation: CASSYRGTRNEQYF.

By sample share, this clonotype is medium-sized. The rearrangement joins TRBV5-5 to TRBJ1-4, with unresolved D. Germline CDR1 reads SGHKS; CDR2 reads YYEKEE (reference sequence). With 4 bases removed from V and 4 bases from J, the gap between germline ends came to 14 bases. The CDR3 loop spans 15 amino acids. The chain's CDR3 is CASSPTVSSNEKLFF. CDR3 nucleotide sequence: TGTGCCAGCAGCCCCACCGTTTCGAGTAATGAAAAACTGTTTTTT.

This clonotype was found many times. This sequence joins TRBV20-1 and TRBJ1-5; D gene unclear. Germline values: CDR1 DFQATT, CDR2 SNEGSKA (reference sequence). Trimming removed 2 bases at V and 6 bases at J, with 14 bases between. The CDR3 spans 14 residues. In DNA form, the CDR3 reads TGCAGTGCTAGACTGGGCACCTCGGGTCAGCCCCAGCATTTT. Translating gives CSARLGTSGQPQHF.

This clonotype was recorded many times. The chain recombines TRBV7-9 with TRBJ2-7, with 9 nucleotides matching TRBD2. Trimming cost V 0 bases and J 5 bases; bases outside gene matches: 11. The germline CDR1 and CDR2 sequences are SEHNR and FQNEAQ (reference sequence). CDR3 length: 17 amino acids. The CDR3 region has the DNA TGTGCCAGCAGCTTAGCGTCCCCCGGAGCGGGGGGCGACGAGCAGTACTTC. It translates to CASSLASPGAGGDEQYF.

This clonotype has at least ten counts. V gene TRBV28 combines with J gene TRBJ1-2, with 8 bases identical to TRBD1. Looked up from germline, CDR1 is MDHEN and CDR2 is SYDVKM. V lost 1 base, J lost 7 bases, and 14 bases stayed unmatched. The CDR3 consists of 17 residues. DNA for the CDR3: TGTGCCAGCAGTTTATTAGGGCGGACAGGGTCAGGCGGTGGCTACACCTTC. Its translation is CASSLLGRTGSGGGYTF.

Ten or more counts support this clonotype. V gene TRBV5-1 combines with J gene TRBJ2-1, with TRBD1 identical over 9 bases. Germline V CDR1 and CDR2: SGHRS, YFSETQ. Trimming took 0 bases from V and 7 from J; bases not matched to a gene: 5. The CDR3 is made up of 15 amino acids. The CDR3 sequence: CASSLGTGVQNEQFF. DNA for the CDR3: TGCGCCAGCAGCTTGGGGACAGGGGTGCAAAATGAGCAGTTCTTC.

The chain links TRBV28 to TRBJ2-2; 7 bases align to TRBD2. The CDR3 spans 14 residues. CDR1 MDHEN and CDR2 SYDVKM come from the germline V gene. After removal of 3 bases from V and 5 bases from J, the junction contained 3 bases not matched to a gene. CDR3 coding DNA: TGTGCCAGCAGTTTTTTTAGCGGGACCGGGGAGCTGTTTTTT. Translation gives CASSFFSGTGELFF.

This clonotype is termed medium-sized (0.01 to 0.1%). This chain connects TRBV7-7 to TRBJ2-1; TRBD1 might be the D (6 bases). Germline V gene data show CDR1 as SSHAT and CDR2 as FNYEAQ (reference sequence). This CDR3 is 15 amino acids long. With 5 bases removed from V and 1 base from J, the gap between germline ends came to 12 bases. The CDR3 reads CASSQSRGSYNEQFF. The DNA of the CDR3 is TGTGCCAGCAGCCAAAGCAGGGGATCCTACAATGAGCAGTTCTTC.

This clonotype was detected a few times. This chain connects TRBV6-6 to TRBJ2-4, with TRBD2 matching over 9 bases. J was trimmed by 1 base and V by 7 bases; bases with no gene match: 11. This CDR3 has 17 residues. Germline V CDR1 and CDR2: MNHNY, SVGAGI (reference sequence). The CDR3 DNA sequence: TGTGCCAGCATCGACGGCGGGGGGGCTCGGGCCAAAAACATTCAGTACTTC. It translates to CASIDGGGARAKNIQYF.

This clonotype is labeled as medium-sized. The chain joins TRBV10-3 to TRBJ1-1, with D possibly TRBD1 on 6 matching bases. The CDR3 is 14 residues long. Deletions cut 4 bases from V and 5 bases from J, with 14 bases between. CDR1 ENHRY and CDR2 SYGVKD come from the germline V gene. This CDR3 reads CAISGTGRVTEAFF. The CDR3 coding sequence is TGTGCCATCAGTGGTACAGGGAGGGTTACTGAAGCTTTCTTT.

This clonotype was detected many times. The chain is built from TRBV6-5 and TRBJ1-2; TRBD1 agrees at 10 bases. The germline gives CDR1 MNHEY, CDR2 SVGAGI. The CDR3 consists of 15 residues. With V trimmed by 4 bases and J by 8 bases, 10 bases remained unmatched. CDR3 sequence: CASSLPGQGGRGYTF. For the CDR3, the DNA is TGTGCCAGCAGTTTACCCGGACAGGGGGGAAGAGGCTACACCTTC.

J is TRBJ1-1 and V is TRBV12-3 or TRBV12-4; 8 nucleotides match TRBD1. V lost 6 bases, J lost 4 bases, and 4 bases stayed unmatched. The CDR3 sequence is 13 residues long. The CDR3 bases are TGTGCCAGCAGATCAGGGGGCCCCACTGAAGCTTTCTTT. Translating gives CASRSGGPTEAFF.

In this sample, this clonotype is medium-sized. The V call is TRBV6-1, the J call TRBJ2-1; D is unclear. The CDR3 length is 16 residues. V lost 6 bases, J lost 0 bases, and 15 bases lay in between. The germline gives CDR1 MNHNS, CDR2 SASEGT. The CDR3 loop reads CASSPPELGSYNEQFF. The CDR3, as DNA: TGTGCCAGCAGCCCACCGGAGCTAGGCTCCTACAATGAGCAGTTCTTC.

This clonotype was detected many times. The rearrangement links TRBV15 to TRBJ2-5; 11 bases are shared with TRBD2. The CDR3 spans 21 residues. The germline V gene has CDR1 LNHNV and CDR2 YYDKDF (reference sequence). With V trimmed by 3 bases and J by 6 bases, 24 bases remained unmatched. CDR3 bases: TGTGCCACCAGCAGGAGCCCTGTTTATCTAGCGGGGGGTCCGTTGAGTCAGACCCAGTACTTC. This encodes CATSRSPVYLAGGPLSQTQYF.

This clonotype counts as medium-sized. The rearrangement links TRBV12-5 to TRBJ2-3; possible D gene TRBD1, 6 bases. V was shortened by 2 bases and J by 0 bases, with 18 bases between the two germline ends. The germline CDR1 and CDR2 sequences are LGHNT and FRNRAP. The length of the CDR3 is 18 residues. CDR3 nucleotide sequence: TGTGCTAGTGGTTTGCCCACCCGACAGGCAGCTAGCACAGATACGCAGTATTTT. Its translation is CASGLPTRQAASTDTQYF.

The rearrangement links TRBV11-2 to TRBJ1-1, with D unclear. This CDR3 has 15 residues. CDR1 and CDR2 (germline): SGHAT, FQNNGV. V gave up 0 bases and J gave up 7 bases, with 15 bases separating them. The CDR3 nucleotides read TGTGCCAGCAGCTTAGATGGCAGATTGAACGGTGAAGCTTTCTTT. Translation gives CASSLDGRLNGEAFF.

Relative to its sample, this clonotype is medium-sized. This sequence joins TRBV20-1 and TRBJ2-4, with unresolved D. The germline CDR1 and CDR2 sequences are DFQATT and SNEGSKA (reference sequence). V lost 1 base and J 0 bases, leaving 13 bases between the germline ends. This CDR3 has 16 residues. As DNA, the CDR3 is TGCAGTGCTAGAGTATCGAGAACACTAGCCAAAAACATTCAGTACTTC. Protein: CSARVSRTLAKNIQYF.

V is TRBV20-1 and J is TRBJ2-3; TRBD2 matches 10 bases. V was pared by 6 bases and J by 0 bases, with 12 bases of the junction left unmatched. Germline V gene data show CDR1 as DFQATT and CDR2 as SNEGSKA (reference sequence). The CDR3 loop spans 17 amino acids. CDR3 region: CSADATSGASSTDTQYF. The DNA of the CDR3 is TGCAGTGCAGACGCCACTAGCGGGGCCTCTAGCACAGATACGCAGTATTTT.

By share, this clonotype counts as medium-sized (0.01 to 0.1%). V gene TRBV7-3 combines with J gene TRBJ2-3; the match to TRBD2 covers 11 bases. J lost 3 bases, V lost 2 bases, and 7 bases had no gene match. CDR3 length: 17 amino acids. Germline CDR1 reads SGHTA; CDR2 reads FQGTGA. The CDR3 loop is CASSLRGTSGTTDTQYF. CDR3 bases: TGTGCCAGCAGCTTACGAGGGACTAGCGGAACAACAGATACGCAGTATTTT.

This clonotype was counted many times. This chain joins TRBV7-9 and TRBJ1-5; 9 bases align to TRBD1. With 5 bases clipped from V and 4 bases from J, the junction kept 6 bases outside the gene matches. Germline-derived CDR1 and CDR2 are SEHNR and FQNEAQ (reference sequence). The CDR3 totals 15 residues. This CDR3 is CASSPGTGINQPQHF. CDR3 DNA: TGTGCCAGCAGCCCCGGGACAGGGATTAATCAGCCCCAGCATTTT.